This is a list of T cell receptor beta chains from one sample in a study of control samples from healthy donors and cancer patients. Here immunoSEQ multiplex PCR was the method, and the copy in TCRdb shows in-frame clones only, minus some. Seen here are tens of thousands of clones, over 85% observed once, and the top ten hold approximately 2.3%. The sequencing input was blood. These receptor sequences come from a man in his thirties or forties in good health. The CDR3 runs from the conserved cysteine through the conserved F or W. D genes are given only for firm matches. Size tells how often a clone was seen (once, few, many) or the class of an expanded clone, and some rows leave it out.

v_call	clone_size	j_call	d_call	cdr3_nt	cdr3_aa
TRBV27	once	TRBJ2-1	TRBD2	TGTGCCAGCAACAGCGGGGTTTACAATGAGCAGTTCTTC	CASNSGVYNEQFF
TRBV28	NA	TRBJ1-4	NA	TGTGCCAGCAGGAACGGGGGGGGTGAAAAACTGTTTTTT	CASRNGGGEKLFF
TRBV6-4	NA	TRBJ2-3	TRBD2	TGTGCCAGCAGTGACGGGGCGGGAGGGGCGGATACGCAGTATTTT	CASSDGAGGADTQYF
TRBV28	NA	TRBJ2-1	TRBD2	TGTGCCAGCAGTTTGAGGGGATCCGGCGGGAGGGTATATGAGCAGTTCTTC	CASSLRGSGGRVYEQFF
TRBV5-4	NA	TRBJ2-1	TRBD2	TGTGCCAGCAGCCTGGGAGGTGGAGCGGGAGTATTCAATGAGCAGTTCTTC	CASSLGGGAGVFNEQFF
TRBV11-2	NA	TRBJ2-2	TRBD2	TGTGCCAGCAGCTTCCTAGCGGGGTCCGGGGAGCTGTTTTTT	CASSFLAGSGELFF
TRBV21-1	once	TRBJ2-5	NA	TGTGCCAGCAGCAAAGTAGCGGGAACCCTCGTTGAGACCCAGTACTTC	CASSKVAGTLVETQYF
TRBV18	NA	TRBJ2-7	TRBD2	TGTGCCAGCTCGCGGCGGACTAGCGGGAACCCCGAGCAGTACTTC	CASSRRTSGNPEQYF
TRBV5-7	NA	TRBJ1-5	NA	TGTGCCAGCAGCTTGAGGAATTTTAGCAATCAGCCCCAGCATTTT	CASSLRNFSNQPQHF
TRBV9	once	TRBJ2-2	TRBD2	TGTGCCAGCAGCCTTCGACTAGCGACCACCGGGGAGCTGTTTTTT	CASSLRLATTGELFF
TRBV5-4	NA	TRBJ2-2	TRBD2	TGTGCCAGCAGCCCGGGGGGTACCGAGAACACCGGGGAGCTGTTTTTT	CASSPGGTENTGELFF
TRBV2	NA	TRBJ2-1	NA	TGTGCCAGCAGTGGTCGGCAAGCGACTACTTCCTACAATGAGCAGTTCTTC	CASSGRQATTSYNEQFF
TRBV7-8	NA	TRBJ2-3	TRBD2	TGTGCCAGCAGCTTAGATGCTCTAGCGGGGGATACGCAGTATTTT	CASSLDALAGDTQYF
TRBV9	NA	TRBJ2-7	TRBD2	TGTGCCAGCAGCGTTTCCGGGACTAACTCCTACGAGCAGTACTTC	CASSVSGTNSYEQYF
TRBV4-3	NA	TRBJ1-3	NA	TGCGCCAGCAGCCAAGAAAGGGGTGGGTGGTCTGGAAACACCATATATTTT	CASSQERGGWSGNTIYF
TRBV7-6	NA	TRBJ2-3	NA	TGTGCCAGCAGCTTCGACCAGGGGGATACGCAGTATTTT	CASSFDQGDTQYF
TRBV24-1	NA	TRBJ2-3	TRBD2	TGTGCCACCAGTGATCACCCCGGACTAGCGGGAGCGCAGGGGACAGATACGCAGTATTTT	CATSDHPGLAGAQGTDTQYF